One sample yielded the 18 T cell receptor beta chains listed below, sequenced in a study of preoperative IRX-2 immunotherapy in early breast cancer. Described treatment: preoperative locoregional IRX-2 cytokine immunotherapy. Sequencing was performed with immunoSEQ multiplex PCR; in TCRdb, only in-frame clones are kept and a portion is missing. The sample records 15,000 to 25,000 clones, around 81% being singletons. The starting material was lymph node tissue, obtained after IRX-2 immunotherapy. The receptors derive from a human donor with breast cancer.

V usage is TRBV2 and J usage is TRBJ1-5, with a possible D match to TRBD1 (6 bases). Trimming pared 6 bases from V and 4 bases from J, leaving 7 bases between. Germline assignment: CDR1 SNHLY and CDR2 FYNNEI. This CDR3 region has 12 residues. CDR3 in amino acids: CASRDSNQPQHF. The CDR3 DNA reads TGTGCCAGCAGGGACAGTAATCAGCCCCAGCATTTT.

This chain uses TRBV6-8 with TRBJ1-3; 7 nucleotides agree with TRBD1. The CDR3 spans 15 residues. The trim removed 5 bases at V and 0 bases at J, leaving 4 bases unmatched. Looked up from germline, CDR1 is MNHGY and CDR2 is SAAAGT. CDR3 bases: TGTGCCAGCAGTCGGACAGGACGCTCTGGAAACACCATATATTTT. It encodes CASSRTGRSGNTIYF.

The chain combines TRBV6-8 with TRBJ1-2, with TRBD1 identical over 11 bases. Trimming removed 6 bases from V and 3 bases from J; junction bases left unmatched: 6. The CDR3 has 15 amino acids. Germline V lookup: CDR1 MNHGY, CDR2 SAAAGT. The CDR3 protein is CASSPWGQGDYGYTF. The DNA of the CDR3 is TGTGCCAGCAGCCCTTGGGGACAGGGGGACTATGGCTACACCTTC.

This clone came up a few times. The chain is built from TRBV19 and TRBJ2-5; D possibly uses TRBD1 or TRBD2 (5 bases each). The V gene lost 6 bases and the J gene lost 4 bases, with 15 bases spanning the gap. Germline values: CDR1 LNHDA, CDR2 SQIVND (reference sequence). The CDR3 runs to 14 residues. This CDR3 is CASSSGTAGETQYF. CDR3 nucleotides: TGTGCCAGTAGCTCAGGGACGGCCGGAGAGACCCAGTACTTC. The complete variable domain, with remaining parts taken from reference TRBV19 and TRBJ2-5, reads DGGITQSPKYLFRKEGQNVTLSCEQNLNHDAMYWYRQDPGQGLRLIYYSQIVNDFQKGDIAEGYSVSREKKESFPLTVTSAQKNPTAFYLCASSSGTAGETQYFGPGTRLLVL.

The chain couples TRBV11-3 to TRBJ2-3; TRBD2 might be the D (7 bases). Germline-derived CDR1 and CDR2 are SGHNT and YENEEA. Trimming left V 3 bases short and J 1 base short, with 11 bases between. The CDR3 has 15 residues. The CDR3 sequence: CASSFGGGRTDTQYF. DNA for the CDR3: TGTGCCAGCAGCTTCGGCGGGGGCCGCACAGATACGCAGTATTTT.

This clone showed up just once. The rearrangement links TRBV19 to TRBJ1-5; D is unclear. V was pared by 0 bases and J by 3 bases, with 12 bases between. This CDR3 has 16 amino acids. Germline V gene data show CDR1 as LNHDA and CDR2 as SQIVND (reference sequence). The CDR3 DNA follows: TGTGCCAGTAGTATAGATCGGCAGGCGTTCAATCAGCCCCAGCATTTT. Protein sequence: CASSIDRQAFNQPQHF.

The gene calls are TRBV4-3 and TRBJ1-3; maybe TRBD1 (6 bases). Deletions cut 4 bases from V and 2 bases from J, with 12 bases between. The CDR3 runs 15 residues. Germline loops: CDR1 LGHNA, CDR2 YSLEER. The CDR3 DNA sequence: TGCGCCAGCAGCCCTATGGGGGGGCCTGGAAACACCATATATTTT. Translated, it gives CASSPMGGPGNTIYF.

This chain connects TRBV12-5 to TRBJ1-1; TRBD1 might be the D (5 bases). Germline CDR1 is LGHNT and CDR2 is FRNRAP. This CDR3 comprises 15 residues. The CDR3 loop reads CASNTPGNSNTEAFF. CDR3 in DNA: TGTGCCAGCAATACCCCAGGGAACTCGAACACTGAAGCTTTCTTT. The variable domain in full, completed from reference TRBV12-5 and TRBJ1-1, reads DARVTQTPRHKVTEMGQEVTMRCQPILGHNTVFWYRQTMMQGLELLAYFRNRAPLDDSGMPKDRFSAEMPDATLATLKIQPSEPRDSAVYFCASNTPGNSNTEAFFGQGTRLTVV.

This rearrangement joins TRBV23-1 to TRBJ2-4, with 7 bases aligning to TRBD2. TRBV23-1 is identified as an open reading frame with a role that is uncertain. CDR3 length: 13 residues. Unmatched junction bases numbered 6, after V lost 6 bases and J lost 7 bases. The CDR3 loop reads CASSQGLDNIQYF. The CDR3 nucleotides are TGCGCCAGCAGCCAAGGACTAGACAACATTCAGTACTTC.

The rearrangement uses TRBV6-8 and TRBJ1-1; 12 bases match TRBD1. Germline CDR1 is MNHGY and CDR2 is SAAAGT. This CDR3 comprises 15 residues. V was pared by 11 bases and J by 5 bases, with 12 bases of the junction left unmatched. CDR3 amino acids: CASQPGQGAYTEAFF. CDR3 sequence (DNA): TGTGCCTCCCAACCGGGACAGGGGGCCTATACTGAAGCTTTCTTT.

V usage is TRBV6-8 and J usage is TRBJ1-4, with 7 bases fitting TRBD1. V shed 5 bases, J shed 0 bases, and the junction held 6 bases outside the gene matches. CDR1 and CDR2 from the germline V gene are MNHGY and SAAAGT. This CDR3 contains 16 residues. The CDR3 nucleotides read TGTGCCAGCAGTGGCGGGACAGTGACAACTAATGAAAAACTGTTTTTT. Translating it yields CASSGGTVTTNEKLFF.

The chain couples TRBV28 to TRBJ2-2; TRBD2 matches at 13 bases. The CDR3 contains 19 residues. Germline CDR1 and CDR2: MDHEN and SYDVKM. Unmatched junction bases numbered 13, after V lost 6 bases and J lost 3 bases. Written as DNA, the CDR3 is TGTGCCAGCAGGAACCCGGGACTAGCGGGATTGTTTGACACCGGGGAGCTGTTTTTT. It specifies CASRNPGLAGLFDTGELFF.

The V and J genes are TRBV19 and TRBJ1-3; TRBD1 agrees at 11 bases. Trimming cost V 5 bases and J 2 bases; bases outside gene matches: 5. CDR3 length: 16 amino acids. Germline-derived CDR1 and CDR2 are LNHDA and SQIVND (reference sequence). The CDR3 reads CASSSRTGGTGNTIYF. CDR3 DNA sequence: TGTGCCAGTAGTTCGCGGACAGGGGGCACTGGAAACACCATATATTTT.

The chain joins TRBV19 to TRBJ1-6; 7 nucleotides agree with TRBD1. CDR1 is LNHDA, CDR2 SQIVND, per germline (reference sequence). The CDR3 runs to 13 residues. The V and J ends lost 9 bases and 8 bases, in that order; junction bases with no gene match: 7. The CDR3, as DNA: TGTGCCAGCAAGGACAGGACGGATTCACCCCTCCACTTT. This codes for CASKDRTDSPLHF.

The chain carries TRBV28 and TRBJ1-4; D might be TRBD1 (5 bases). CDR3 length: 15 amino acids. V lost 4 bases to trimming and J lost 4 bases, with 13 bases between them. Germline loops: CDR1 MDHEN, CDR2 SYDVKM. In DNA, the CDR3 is TGTGCCAGCAGTTCAGTAGACAGCAGTAATGAAAAACTGTTTTTT. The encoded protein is CASSSVDSSNEKLFF.

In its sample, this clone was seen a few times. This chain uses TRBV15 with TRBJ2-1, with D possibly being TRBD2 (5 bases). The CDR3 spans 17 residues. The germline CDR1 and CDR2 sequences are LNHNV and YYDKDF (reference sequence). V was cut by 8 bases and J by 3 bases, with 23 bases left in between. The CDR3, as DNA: TGTGCCACCTCATCCCATCCTATTCGGGATCGCTACAATGAGCAGTTCTTC. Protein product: CATSSHPIRDRYNEQFF.

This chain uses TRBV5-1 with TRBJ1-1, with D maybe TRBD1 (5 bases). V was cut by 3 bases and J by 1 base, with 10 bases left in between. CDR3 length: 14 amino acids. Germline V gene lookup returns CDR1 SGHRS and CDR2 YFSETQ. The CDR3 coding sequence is TGCGCCAGCAGCTCAGGGTCCGGGAACACTGAAGCTTTCTTT. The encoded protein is CASSSGSGNTEAFF.

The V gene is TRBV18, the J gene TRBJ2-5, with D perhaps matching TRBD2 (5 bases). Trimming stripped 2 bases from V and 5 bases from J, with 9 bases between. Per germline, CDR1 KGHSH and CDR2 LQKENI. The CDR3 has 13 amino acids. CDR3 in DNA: TGTGCCAGCTCACCAGGGAGTGGGGAGACCCAGTACTTC. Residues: CASSPGSGETQYF.